One sample yielded the 13 T cell receptor beta chains listed below, sequenced in a study of T cell responses to AZD1222 COVID-19 vaccine. The method was immunoSEQ multiplex PCR; TCRdb's version includes in-frame clones alone and lacks a portion of them. The data contain 100,000 to 150,000 clones, 90% of them singletons. Material: peripheral blood, obtained on day 0 of AZD1222 vaccination. These receptors were taken from an adult in good health.

The chain has TRBV4-2 and TRBJ1-4; TRBD1 is a possible D gene (6 bases). The CDR3 is 16 amino acids. Germline CDR1 LGHNA, CDR2 YNFKEQ. V lost 4 bases and J lost 5, with 17 bases in between. CDR3 bases: TGTGCCAGCAGCCTTCACCAGGACAGCGTAAATGAAAAACTGTTTTTT. Translation gives CASSLHQDSVNEKLFF.

This chain connects TRBV6-5 to TRBJ2-7; 7 positions agree with TRBD1. Germline CDR1 MNHEY, CDR2 SVGAGI. The CDR3 loop spans 14 amino acids. The V gene end was trimmed by 5 bases and the J gene end by 4 bases; junction bases not matched to a gene: 8. The CDR3 nucleotides are TGTGCCAGCAGTCCCGGGGACAGCGAATACGAGCAGTACTTC. It translates to CASSPGDSEYEQYF.

This chain joins TRBV11-3 and TRBJ2-7, with 8 bases aligning to TRBD1. The germline V gene encodes CDR1 SGHNT and CDR2 YENEEA. CDR3 length: 16 amino acids. V gave up 5 bases and J gave up 0 bases; unmatched junction bases: 9. The CDR3 spells CASSKTSGTGSYEQYF. CDR3 nucleotide sequence: TGTGCCAGCAGCAAAACCTCCGGGACAGGCTCCTACGAGCAGTACTTC.

The chain recombines TRBV14 with TRBJ2-5; possibly TRBD2 for D (6 bases). CDR3 size: 14 residues. Germline lookup yields CDR1 SGHDN and CDR2 FVKESK. V lost 1 base and J 5 bases, leaving 11 bases between the germline ends. The CDR3 region is CASSQAGRWETQYF. The CDR3 nucleotides read TGTGCCAGCAGCCAAGCAGGGAGGTGGGAGACCCAGTACTTC. Full variable domain (rest looked up from reference TRBV14 and TRBJ2-5): EAGVTQFPSHSVIEKGQTVTLRCDPISGHDNLYWYRRVMGKEIKFLLHFVKESKQDESGMPNNRFLAERTGGTYSTLKVQPAELEDSGVYFCASSQAGRWETQYFGPGTRLLVL.

The J gene is TRBJ1-3, the V gene TRBV28, with a weak D call TRBD1 (5 bases). CDR1 and CDR2 from the germline V gene are MDHEN and SYDVKM. V lost 5 bases and J lost 0, with 11 bases in between. CDR3 length: 15 amino acids. The chain's CDR3 is CASSRGGASGNTIYF. CDR3 sequence (DNA): TGTGCCAGCAGTAGGGGAGGGGCCTCTGGAAACACCATATATTTT.

This clone was seen a single time. The chain links TRBV19 to TRBJ2-7, with a tentative D call TRBD1 (5 bases). Trimming left V 4 bases short and J 4 bases short, with 11 bases between. The CDR3 is 13 residues long. Germline V gene sequence: CDR1 LNHDA, CDR2 SQIVND (reference sequence). CDR3 amino acids: CASSTDRAYEQYF. In DNA form, the CDR3 reads TGTGCCAGTAGTACTGACAGAGCATACGAGCAGTACTTC.

V gene TRBV9 combines with J gene TRBJ2-3; possibly TRBD2 for D (5 bases). The V gene lost 0 bases and the J gene lost 2 bases, with 10 bases spanning the gap. Germline values: CDR1 SGDLS, CDR2 YYNGEE. CDR3 length: 15 amino acids. CDR3 nucleotide sequence: TGTGCCAGCAGCGTAGTCGGGGAGATCACAGATACGCAGTATTTT. Residues: CASSVVGEITDTQYF.

CDR3 sequence (DNA): TGTGCCAGCAATGGGTTTTACACCGGGGAGCTGTTTTTT. Its protein product is CASNGFYTGELFF. J is TRBJ2-2 and V is TRBV6-5; D is ambiguous. The V end lost 7 bases, the J end lost 3 bases, and 9 bases lay between the germline ends. Germline loops: CDR1 MNHEY, CDR2 SVGAGI. The CDR3 has 13 residues.

CDR3 sequence reads: CASSLKDPGRSTDTQYF. In DNA, the CDR3 is TGTGCCAGCAGCTTGAAGGACCCGGGACGGAGCACAGATACGCAGTATTTT. This rearrangement joins TRBV5-5 to TRBJ2-3; D may be TRBD1 or TRBD2 (5 bases each). V dropped 1 base and J dropped 0 bases, with 15 bases sitting between them. Looked up from germline, CDR1 is SGHKS and CDR2 is YYEKEE (reference sequence). The CDR3 is made up of 17 amino acids.

The rearrangement uses TRBV15 and TRBJ1-1; 9 nucleotides agree with TRBD1. V lost 1 base, J lost 8 bases, and 2 bases stayed unmatched. This CDR3 comprises 13 residues. CDR1 and CDR2 (germline): LNHNV, YYDKDF (reference sequence). CDR3 loop: CATSRGGQGEAFF. DNA for the CDR3: TGTGCCACCAGCAGAGGCGGACAGGGGGAAGCTTTCTTT.

This clone was detected once. The gene calls are TRBV24-1 and TRBJ2-7; possible D gene TRBD1, 6 bases. This CDR3 has 12 residues. The V gene's germline CDR1 is KGHDR and CDR2 SFDVKD. Trimming removed 12 bases at V and 1 base at J, with 12 bases between. CDR3 coding DNA: TGTGCCGTTTCAGGGACATCCTACGAGCAGTACTTC. Translating gives CAVSGTSYEQYF.

The chain carries TRBV6-1 and TRBJ1-5; the D is unclear. CDR1 is MNHNS, CDR2 SASEGT, per germline. This CDR3 contains 18 residues. V lost 0 bases, J lost 5 bases, and 20 bases lay in between. The CDR3, as DNA: TGTGCCAGCAGTGAAGCGCTACCATTACCAGGAGCCTATCAGCCCCAGCATTTT. As protein: CASSEALPLPGAYQPQHF.

CDR3 in amino acids: CASSQTGDQPQHF. DNA of the CDR3: TGTGCCAGTAGTCAGACAGGTGATCAGCCCCAGCATTTT. The chain is built from TRBV19 and TRBJ1-5; TRBD1 is a possible D gene (6 bases). Germline lookup yields CDR1 LNHDA and CDR2 SQIVND (reference sequence). Trimming removed 5 bases at V and 5 bases at J, with 10 bases between. CDR3 length: 13 amino acids.